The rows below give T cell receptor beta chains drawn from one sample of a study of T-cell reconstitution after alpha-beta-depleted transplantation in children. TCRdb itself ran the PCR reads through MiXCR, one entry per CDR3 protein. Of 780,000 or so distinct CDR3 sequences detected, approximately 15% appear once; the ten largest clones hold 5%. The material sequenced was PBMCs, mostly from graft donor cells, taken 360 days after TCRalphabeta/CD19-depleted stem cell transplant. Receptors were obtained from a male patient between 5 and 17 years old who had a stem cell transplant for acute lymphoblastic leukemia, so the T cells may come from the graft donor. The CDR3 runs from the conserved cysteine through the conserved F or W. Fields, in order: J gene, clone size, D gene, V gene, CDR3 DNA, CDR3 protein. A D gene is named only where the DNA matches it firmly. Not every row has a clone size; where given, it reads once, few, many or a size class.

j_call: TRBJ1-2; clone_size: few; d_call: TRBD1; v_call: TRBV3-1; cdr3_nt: TGTGCCAGCAGTCTCGACAGGGGGAGGAATGGCTACACCTTC; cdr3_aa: CASSLDRGRNGYTF
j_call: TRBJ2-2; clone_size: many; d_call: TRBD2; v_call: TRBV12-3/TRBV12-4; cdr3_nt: TGTGCCAGCAGCTCCAAGACTAGCGGGAGGAAGTTAGCGAACACCGGGGAGCTGTTTTTT; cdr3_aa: CASSSKTSGRKLANTGELFF
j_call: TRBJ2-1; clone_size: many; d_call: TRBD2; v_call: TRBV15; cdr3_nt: TGTGCCACCAGCACAGACGGACTAGCGGGAGATGAGCAGTTCTTC; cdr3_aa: CATSTDGLAGDEQFF
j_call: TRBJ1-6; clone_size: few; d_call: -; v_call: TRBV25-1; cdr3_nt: TGTGCCAGCAACCCGGGAAGGGGTTCACCCCTCCACTTT; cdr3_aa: CASNPGRGSPLHF
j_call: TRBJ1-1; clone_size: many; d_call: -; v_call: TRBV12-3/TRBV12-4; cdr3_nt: TGCGCCAGCAGCTTCCAGGGGCCTGAAGCTTTCTTT; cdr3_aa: CASSFQGPEAFF
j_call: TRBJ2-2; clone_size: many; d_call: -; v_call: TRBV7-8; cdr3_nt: TGTGCCAGCAGCTTTTGGGCGAACACCGGGGAGCTGTTTTTT; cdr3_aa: CASSFWANTGELFF
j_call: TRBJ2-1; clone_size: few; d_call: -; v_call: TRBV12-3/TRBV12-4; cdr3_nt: TGTGCCAGCAGTTTATTCCCTATGACAGGTGCCTCCTACAATGAGCAGTTCTTC; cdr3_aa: CASSLFPMTGASYNEQFF
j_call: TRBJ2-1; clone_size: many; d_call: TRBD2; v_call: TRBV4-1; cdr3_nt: TGCGCCAGCAGCCACCTAGGACTAGCGGGAGGTGAGCAGTTCTTC; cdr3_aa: CASSHLGLAGGEQFF
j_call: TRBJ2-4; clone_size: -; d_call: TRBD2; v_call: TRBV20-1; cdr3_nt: TGCAGTGCTAAGCCACTAGCGGGATCGGCCATTCAGTACTTC; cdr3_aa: CSAKPLAGSAIQYF
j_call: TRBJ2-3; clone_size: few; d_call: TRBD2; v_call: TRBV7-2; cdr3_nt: TGTGCCAGCAGCTTAGGGCCTAGCGGGAGCACAGATACGCAGTATTTT; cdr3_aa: CASSLGPSGSTDTQYF
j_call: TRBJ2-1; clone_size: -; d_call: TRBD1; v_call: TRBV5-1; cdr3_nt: TGCGCCAGCAGGGGACAGGGGCTAGCGAATGAGCAGTTCTTC; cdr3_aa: CASRGQGLANEQFF
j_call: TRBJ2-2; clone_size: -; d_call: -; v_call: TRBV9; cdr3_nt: TGTGCCAGCAGCCCCGCAGTCTGGGCCAACACCGGGGAGCTGTTTTTT; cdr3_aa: CASSPAVWANTGELFF
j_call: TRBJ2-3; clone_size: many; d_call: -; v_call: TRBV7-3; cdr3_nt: TGTGCCAGCAGCTTAAACGGGGCAGATACGCAGTATTTT; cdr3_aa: CASSLNGADTQYF
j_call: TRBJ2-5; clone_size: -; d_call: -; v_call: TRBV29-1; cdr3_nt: TGCAGCGTTGTATTGGATCACGGGGAGACCCAGTACTTC; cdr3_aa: CSVVLDHGETQYF
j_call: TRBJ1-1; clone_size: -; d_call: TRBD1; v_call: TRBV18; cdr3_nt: TGTGCCAGCTCGCCGGGACAGCTACTGGCTGAAGCTTTCTTT; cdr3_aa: CASSPGQLLAEAFF
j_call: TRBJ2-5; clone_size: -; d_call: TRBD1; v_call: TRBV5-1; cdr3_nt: TGCGCCAGCAGGGAGACAGGGGCCCCCCGGGAGACCCAGTACTTC; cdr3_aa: CASRETGAPRETQYF
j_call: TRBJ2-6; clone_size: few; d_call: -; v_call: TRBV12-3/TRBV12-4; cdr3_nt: TGTGCCAGCAGTTTATTTCCCGTCCTGACTTTC; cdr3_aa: CASSLFPVLTF
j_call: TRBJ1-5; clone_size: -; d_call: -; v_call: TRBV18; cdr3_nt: TGTGCCAGCTCACCCGGGCTAGATCAGCCCCAGCATTTT; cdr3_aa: CASSPGLDQPQHF
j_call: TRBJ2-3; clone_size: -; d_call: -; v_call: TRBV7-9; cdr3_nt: TGTGCCAGCAGCTTAGCGAGAAGGGGCGATACGCAGTATTTT; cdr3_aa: CASSLARRGDTQYF